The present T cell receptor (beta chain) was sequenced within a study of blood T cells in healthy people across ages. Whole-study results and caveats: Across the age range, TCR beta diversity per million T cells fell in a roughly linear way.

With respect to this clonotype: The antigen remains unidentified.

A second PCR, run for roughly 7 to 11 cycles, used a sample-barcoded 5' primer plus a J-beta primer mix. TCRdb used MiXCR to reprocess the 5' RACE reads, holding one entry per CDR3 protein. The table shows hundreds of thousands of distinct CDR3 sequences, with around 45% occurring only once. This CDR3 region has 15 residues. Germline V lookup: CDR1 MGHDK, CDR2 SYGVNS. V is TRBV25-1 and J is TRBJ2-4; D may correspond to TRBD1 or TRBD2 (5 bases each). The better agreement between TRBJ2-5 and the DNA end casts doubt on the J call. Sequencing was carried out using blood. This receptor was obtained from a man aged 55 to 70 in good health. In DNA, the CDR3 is TGTGCCAGCAGTGATATGAGGGGACCTCAAGAGACCCAGTACTTC. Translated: CASSDMRGPQETQYF.